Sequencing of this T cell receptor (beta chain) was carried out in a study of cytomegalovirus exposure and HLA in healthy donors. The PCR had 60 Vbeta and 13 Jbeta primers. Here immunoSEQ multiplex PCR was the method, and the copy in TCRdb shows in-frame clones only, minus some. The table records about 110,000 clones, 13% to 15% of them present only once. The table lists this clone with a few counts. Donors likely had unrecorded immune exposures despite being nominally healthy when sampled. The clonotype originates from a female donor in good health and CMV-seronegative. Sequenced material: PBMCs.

Here the CDR3 DNA reads TGCAGCGGGGACAGGGGAAGGAACACTGAAGCTTTCTTT. Amino acids: CSGDRGRNTEAFF. The chain is built from TRBV29-1 and TRBJ1-1, with 10 bases identical to TRBD1. This CDR3 is 13 amino acids long. Germline CDR1 and CDR2: SQVTM and ANQGSEA. V was clipped by 7 bases and J by 1 base; unmatched bases: 3.